This T cell receptor beta chain was recovered during a study of PD-1 blockade in classical Hodgkin lymphoma. On the study more broadly: Treatment was intravenous nivolumab, 3 mg/kg every 2 weeks, until progression. The study's findings and limits: It was among complete responders that baseline diversity resembled that of newly diagnosed patients. TCR diversity rose significantly by C4D1 in CD4+ but not CD8+ cells. Newly diagnosed patients were said to have less baseline TCR diversity than healthy donors did.

A remark on this clone: Its antigen is still unknown.

Germline V gene lookup returns CDR1 SEHNR and CDR2 FQNEAQ (reference sequence). Trimming removed 1 base from V and 4 bases from J; junction bases left unmatched: 9. The CDR3 has 16 amino acids. The table came from immunoSEQ multiplex PCR; TCRdb's copy has only in-frame clones and leaves some out. This table has about 40,000 clones, 87% appearing once. There was relapse after autologous stem cell transplantation in every patient, and there was variation in brentuximab vedotin exposure. The receptor was isolated from a human donor with classical Hodgkin lymphoma. This material consisted of peripheral blood mononuclear cells (PBMCs), taken at baseline. This chain connects TRBV7-9 to TRBJ1-2; 7 bases are shared with TRBD1. The CDR3 DNA follows: TGTGCCAGCAGCTTAGTAGGCCGGGACAGAGCCTATGGCTACACCTTC. This sequence encodes CASSLVGRDRAYGYTF.